The sequence of this TCR beta chain was determined in a study of T-cell memory formation after mild COVID-19. Regarding the study as a whole: Shrinking CD4+ clones resided mostly in CM and EM, and CD8+ ones in EMRA. Clones that contracted from day 15 to 85 had balanced CD4/CD8; later expanders were CD4+ biased.

5'RACE, which relied on constant-segment primers, yielded TCR alpha and TCR beta cDNA libraries carrying sample barcodes and UMIs. Via MiXCR, TCRdb re-called the 5' RACE reads, giving one row per CDR3 protein. The sample records hundreds of thousands of distinct CDR3 sequences, about 20% being singletons. The sample holds a few counts of this clonotype. The antigen is not known. The germline V gene encodes CDR1 SGHRS and CDR2 YFSETQ. The CDR3 sequence is 13 residues long. Trimming left V 2 bases short and J 7 bases short, with 10 bases between. The genes are TRBV5-1 and TRBJ1-5; D is undetermined. Sequencing input: PBMCs or a T cell subset sorted from them (not recorded which). The TCR comes from an adult woman who had mild COVID-19 (a few samples of this study predate the infection). Cell type and time point are not known. Here the CDR3 reads CASSLNGKQPQHF. Written as DNA, the CDR3 is TGCGCCAGCAGCTTAAACGGAAAACAGCCCCAGCATTTT.